Sequencing of this T cell receptor beta chain was carried out in a study of chemoradiotherapy in HPV16-positive cancers. General observations from the study: Candidate HPV-specific clones and E7-related TCR motifs grew in tumor during treatment.

The data were produced by immunoSEQ multiplex PCR, yet TCRdb's version contains in-frame clones alone and is incomplete. The data show about 17,000 clones, with around nine tenths seen just once and around 14% held by the top ten. CDR3 length: 13 residues. The germline V and J ends were trimmed by 3 bases and 5 bases, with 13 bases remaining between them. Germline assignment: CDR1 GTSNPN and CDR2 SVGIG (reference sequence). A word on this clone: Its antigen is unknown.

The chain couples TRBV30 to TRBJ2-5, with a possible D match to TRBD2 (5 bases). The TCR originated in a human donor with HPV-associated anogenital cancer. Sample: blood, taken from a patient who underwent chemoradiotherapy. CDR3 region: CAWSAGRPETQYF. As DNA, the CDR3 is TGTGCCTGGAGCGCGGGCCGTCCGGAGACCCAGTACTTC.